This T cell receptor (beta chain) was sequenced during a study of blood T cell repertoires in COVID-19 (dated by TCRdb to 2019 to 2021). Concerning the study at large: Samples covering the acute and convalescent phases of COVID-19 were provided by collaborators in the United States, Italy and Spain. The material from the prospective study consisted of cDNA or gDNA derived from T cells, B-cell-depleted T cells, or PBMCs. Subjects who had been exposed to COVID-19, were actively infected with it, or had recovered from it provided the deeply sampled blood TCRbeta repertoires that made up the dataset. A freely available public database, intended as a resource for researchers studying the immune response to SARS-CoV-2, is where the repertoires were released. Samples came from the ongoing ImmuneRACE study (first 160 participants) plus 1,254 subjects from 6 global collaborators. Nearly every sample came with metadata listing a de-identified subject ID, COVID-19 status, age in years and sex. Where available, HLA class I and class II types were obtained from metadata supplied by the sample provider rather than from assay-based typing. The full study reports these points: The amount of clinical and demographic metadata varied by source and participant and was provided uncurated.

The immunoSEQ Assay, a bias-controlled multiplex PCR, was used to amplify TCRbeta CDR3 regions from genomic DNA. The source study handled its data this way. The number of nucleated cells in each sample was estimated by amplification of reference gene primers within the assay. To quantify the absolute abundance of each unique TCRbeta CDR3 rearrangement, sequence reads were collapsed and filtered. Productive Simpson clonality was computed per sample as the square root of Simpson's diversity index over productive rearrangements. The source is immuneACCESS, and TCRdb retained only in-frame sequences with V and J called. Part of the clones is not carried over; for the studies checked, unresolved V genes explain less than half of this, and the remainder is unexplained. V and J calls and clone size are given by that table; D and trimming were obtained from the DNA. This sample has 100,000 to 150,000 clones in its table, and about 85% of those were observed once. 2.5% to 3.5% of the sample goes to the ten largest clones.

The CDR3, from cysteine to phenylalanine, totals 16 residues. Of all the DNA, just the CDR3 is kept, 48 bases in frame from base 1. Trimming takes 2 bases off V and 5 bases off J; junction bases not matched to a gene: 8. The germline V gene yields MNHEY for CDR1 and SVGEGT for CDR2. Concerning this clone itself: Its binding antigen is unknown. Per-nucleotide qualities are absent, and no much larger clonotype sits a single base away.

At one collaborating source in Seattle, patients were enrolled during active infection and were followed longitudinally through the course of disease. Each collaborating institution followed its own protocols to collect whole blood in K2EDTA tubes. For TCRbeta analysis, collaborators shipped samples in one of three forms: frozen whole blood, isolated PBMCs, or DNA extracted from either of those sample types. Sample: peripheral blood. The chain couples TRBV6-2 or TRBV6-3 to TRBJ2-1; 8 middle bases align to TRBD2. This TCR was recovered from a woman at least 80 years old with COVID-19, enrolled during active disease. The CDR3 corresponds to CASSYRAGAGHNEQFF. The DNA sequence is as follows: TGTGCCAGCAGTTACAGAGCGGGAGCAGGGCACAATGAGCAGTTCTTC.